This is a list of T cell receptor beta chains from one sample in a study of CD4 T cells in relation to SARS-CoV-2 and coronaviruses. Using immunoSEQ multiplex PCR, the repertoire was profiled, and TCRdb retains in-frame clones only, with some absent. The sample shows 60,000 or so clones, 94% of them seen only once. The specimen was naive CD4+ T cells from PBMCs. The receptors were sampled from a human donor in good health. CDR3s include the opening cysteine and the closing phenylalanine or tryptophan. Each record gives: D gene, J gene, clone size, V gene, CDR3 protein, CDR3 DNA. D genes are given only for firm matches. The size of a clone is reported for some rows only, either as once, few or many, or as a class for expanded clones.

D: NA
J: TRBJ1-6
size: NA
V: TRBV27
CDR3: CASSLISGGLSPLHF
DNA: TGTGCCAGCAGTTTAATCTCCGGGGGTTTATCACCCCTCCACTTT

D: NA
J: TRBJ2-5
size: NA
V: TRBV19
CDR3: CASKPDGGGETQYF
DNA: TGTGCCTCCAAGCCTGACGGGGGTGGGGAGACCCAGTACTTC

D: TRBD1
J: TRBJ2-3
size: NA
V: TRBV28
CDR3: CASSSTSGTGVVADTQYF
DNA: TGTGCCAGCAGTTCGACCTCCGGGACAGGGGTGGTCGCAGATACGCAGTATTTT

D: TRBD2
J: TRBJ2-4
size: once
V: TRBV24-1
CDR3: CATSDTAGGPNIQYF
DNA: TGTGCCACCAGTGATACAGCGGGAGGGCCAAACATTCAGTACTTC

D: NA
J: TRBJ2-1
size: NA
V: TRBV10-2
CDR3: CASSERGVITSDEQFF
DNA: TGCGCCAGCAGTGAGAGGGGGGTGATTACCTCCGATGAGCAGTTCTTC

D: TRBD2
J: TRBJ2-7
size: once
V: TRBV6-2/TRBV6-3
CDR3: CASSQLAGGPAYEQYF
DNA: TGTGCCAGCAGTCAGCTAGCGGGAGGACCCGCCTACGAGCAGTACTTC

D: TRBD1
J: TRBJ1-3
size: NA
V: TRBV30
CDR3: CAWRNDRDSGNTIYF
DNA: TGTGCCTGGAGAAACGACCGGGACAGTGGAAACACCATATATTTT

D: TRBD2
J: TRBJ2-3
size: NA
V: TRBV19
CDR3: CASSMGLAGADTQYF
DNA: TGTGCCAGTAGTATGGGACTAGCGGGAGCGGATACGCAGTATTTT

D: TRBD1
J: TRBJ2-5
size: few
V: TRBV5-1
CDR3: CASSQTGQGGRETQYF
DNA: TGCGCCAGCAGCCAGACGGGACAGGGAGGGCGAGAGACCCAGTACTTC

D: TRBD1
J: TRBJ1-1
size: NA
V: TRBV9
CDR3: CASSVVTGGASTEAFF
DNA: TGTGCCAGCAGCGTAGTGACAGGGGGCGCATCTACTGAAGCTTTCTTT

D: TRBD2
J: TRBJ2-1
size: NA
V: TRBV24-1
CDR3: CATQTSTSGSYRFYNEQFF
DNA: TGTGCCACCCAAACCTCGACTAGCGGGAGTTACCGTTTCTACAATGAGCAGTTCTTC

D: TRBD1
J: TRBJ1-1
size: NA
V: TRBV5-1
CDR3: CASSHTGGTEAFF
DNA: TGCGCCAGCAGCCACACAGGGGGCACTGAAGCTTTCTTT

D: TRBD2
J: TRBJ2-1
size: NA
V: TRBV7-8
CDR3: CASSEFGSSGSSEQFF
DNA: TGTGCCAGCAGCGAGTTCGGTTCTAGCGGGAGTTCTGAGCAGTTCTTC

D: NA
J: TRBJ1-4
size: NA
V: TRBV5-8
CDR3: CASSLGTRLNEKLFF
DNA: TGTGCCAGCAGCTTGGGTACGCGCCTAAATGAAAAACTGTTTTTT

D: TRBD1
J: TRBJ2-1
size: NA
V: TRBV4-1
CDR3: CASSHPGQGGNRNEQFF
DNA: TGCGCCAGCAGCCACCCCGGACAGGGGGGGAACCGGAATGAGCAGTTCTTC

D: NA
J: TRBJ2-1
size: NA
V: TRBV6-5
CDR3: CASAKRGAGEQFF
DNA: TGTGCCAGCGCGAAACGCGGGGCCGGGGAGCAGTTCTTC

D: NA
J: TRBJ1-1
size: NA
V: TRBV18
CDR3: CASSPRRQDMNTEAFF
DNA: TGTGCCAGCTCACCTAGAAGACAGGATATGAACACTGAAGCTTTCTTT

D: NA
J: TRBJ2-1
size: once
V: TRBV19
CDR3: CASSPPGPYNEQFF
DNA: TGTGCCAGTAGTCCCCCAGGGCCGTACAATGAGCAGTTCTTC

D: TRBD1
J: TRBJ2-7
size: NA
V: TRBV5-1
CDR3: CASSFPGQGPYEQYF
DNA: TGCGCCAGCAGTTTTCCGGGACAGGGGCCCTACGAGCAGTACTTC

D: NA
J: TRBJ2-7
size: NA
V: TRBV4-2
CDR3: CASSHLDGQKAYEQYF
DNA: TGTGCCAGCAGCCACCTCGACGGCCAAAAAGCATACGAGCAGTACTTC

D: NA
J: TRBJ2-7
size: NA
V: TRBV28
CDR3: CASKKKDPNIYEQYF
DNA: TGTGCCAGCAAGAAAAAGGACCCAAACATATACGAGCAGTACTTC

D: TRBD1
J: TRBJ2-7
size: NA
V: TRBV9
CDR3: CASSVGTGSLEQYF
DNA: TGTGCCAGCAGCGTAGGGACAGGGAGTCTCGAGCAGTACTTC

D: NA
J: TRBJ2-3
size: NA
V: TRBV29-1
CDR3: CSVKTLHTQYF
DNA: TGCAGCGTAAAGACACTTCATACGCAGTATTTT

D: TRBD1
J: TRBJ1-1
size: NA
V: TRBV5-1
CDR3: CASRVGTGVKVGEAFF
DNA: TGCGCCAGCAGAGTGGGGACAGGGGTGAAGGTGGGTGAAGCTTTCTTT

D: TRBD2
J: TRBJ2-1
size: NA
V: TRBV28
CDR3: CASSLPSGSTNEQFF
DNA: TGTGCCAGCAGTTTACCCAGCGGGAGTACCAATGAGCAGTTCTTC